These 32 T cell receptor beta chains originate from one sample sequenced in a study of OX40 agonist ivuxolimab in advanced cancers. This table comes from immunoSEQ multiplex PCR, and its TCRdb copy is limited to in-frame clones, with some not included. Here the sample spans around 95,000 clones, roughly 93% being singletons. The specimen comprised CD4+ or CD8+ T cells sorted from blood, sampled in a trial of the OX40 agonist ivuxolimab. The receptors originated from an adult with an advanced solid tumor such as melanoma, head and neck, liver or kidney cancer.

The V call is TRBV19, the J call TRBJ1-1; TRBD1 matches 8 bases. With V trimmed by 8 bases and J by 11 bases, 10 bases remained unmatched. This CDR3 spans 12 amino acids. Looked up from germline, CDR1 is LNHDA and CDR2 is SQIVND (reference sequence). CDR3 in amino acids: CASGDQGASAFF. The CDR3 region has the DNA TGTGCCAGTGGCGACCAGGGGGCGTCTGCTTTCTTT.

This rearrangement joins TRBV5-6 to TRBJ1-2, with D maybe TRBD1 (6 bases). V gave up 4 bases and J gave up 4 bases, with 8 bases separating them. Germline V CDR1 and CDR2: SGHDT, YYEEEE. This CDR3 comprises 12 residues. CDR3 residues: CASSLDSYGYTF. The CDR3 region has the DNA TGTGCCAGCAGCCTGGACAGCTATGGCTACACCTTC.

CDR3 nucleotides: TGCAGCGCGGGTCGGGGGGGCGAAGAAAAACTGTTTTTT. Its protein product is CSAGRGGEEKLFF. The chain links TRBV29-1 to TRBJ1-4, with D possibly TRBD1 on 6 matching bases. Germline-derived CDR1 and CDR2 are SQVTM and ANQGSEA. This CDR3 spans 13 amino acids. V lost 7 bases and J 8 bases, leaving 17 bases between the germline ends.

The chain employs TRBV12-5 and TRBJ2-5, with no clear D. Trimming removed 6 bases at V and 2 bases at J, with 10 bases between. CDR3 length: 13 amino acids. Germline CDR1 is LGHNT and CDR2 is FRNRAP. Here the CDR3 DNA reads TGTGCTAGTGGCCTGAACGTTCAAGAGACCCAGTACTTC. It codes for CASGLNVQETQYF.

This clone appeared a few times. The chain employs TRBV4-2 and TRBJ2-2, with TRBD2 matching over 9 bases. Germline CDR1 reads LGHNA; CDR2 reads YNFKEQ. J gave up 2 bases and V 8 bases, and 9 bases lay outside the gene matches. This CDR3 is 16 amino acids long. The chain's CDR3 is CASSGSGGKNTGELFF. The CDR3 nucleotides read TGTGCCAGCTCCGGTAGCGGGGGCAAAAACACCGGGGAGCTGTTTTTT.

This sequence joins TRBV28 and TRBJ2-3, with D hard to call. Germline CDR1 is MDHEN and CDR2 is SYDVKM. Trimming took 3 bases from V and 0 from J, leaving 10 bases between them. This CDR3 region has 15 residues. The chain's CDR3 is CASSFRITSTDTQYF. The DNA for the CDR3 is TGTGCCAGCAGTTTCCGCATTACTAGCACAGATACGCAGTATTTT.

This chain uses TRBV28 with TRBJ1-4; the D gene is possibly TRBD1 (6 bases). V was shortened by 8 bases and J by 4 bases, with 11 bases between the two germline ends. Per germline, CDR1 MDHEN and CDR2 SYDVKM. This CDR3 is built from 13 residues. CDR3 nucleotide sequence: TGTGCCAGCCTGGACAGTCTTAATGAAAAACTGTTTTTT. Translating it yields CASLDSLNEKLFF.

This chain uses TRBV11-1 with TRBJ1-1; TRBD1 agrees at 8 bases. The CDR3 is made up of 15 amino acids. V lost 4 bases to trimming and J lost 5 bases; unmatched junction nucleotides: 9. CDR1 and CDR2 (germline): SGHAT, FQDESV (reference sequence). In DNA, the CDR3 is TGTGCCAGCAGCTGGAACAGGGGGAGGTATACTGAAGCTTTCTTT. This encodes CASSWNRGRYTEAFF.

The chain combines TRBV27 with TRBJ2-1, with a tentative D call TRBD1 (6 bases). V gave up 2 bases and J gave up 2 bases, with 10 bases separating them. Germline CDR1 MNHEY, CDR2 SMNVEV (reference sequence). CDR3 size: 15 residues. The CDR3 DNA sequence: TGTGCCAGCAGTTTAAGTGGGGGCCCCTACAATGAGCAGTTCTTC. This encodes CASSLSGGPYNEQFF.

On this clone itself: The sample contains more than one DNA sequence encoding this CDR3. The chain links TRBV7-2 to TRBJ2-5; unclear D gene. Trimming took off 2 bases at V and 2 bases at J, with 0 bases between the two ends. In germline, CDR1 is SGHTA, CDR2 FQGNSA. CDR3 length: 11 residues. The CDR3 is CASSLQETQYF. The CDR3 nucleotides are TGTGCCAGCAGCTTACAAGAGACCCAGTACTTC.

The J gene is TRBJ1-3, the V gene TRBV15, with TRBD1 identical over 8 bases. Germline CDR1 reads LNHNV; CDR2 reads YYDKDF (reference sequence). CDR3 size: 13 residues. The V and J ends lost 9 bases and 3 bases, in that order; junction bases with no gene match: 4. In DNA form, the CDR3 reads TGTGCCACTAGGACAGGGAATGGAAACACCATATATTTT. Amino acids: CATRTGNGNTIYF.

The V gene is TRBV29-1, the J gene TRBJ1-5, with 12 bases matching TRBD1. The ends lost 7 bases at V and 6 bases at J; junction bases unmatched: 13. CDR1 is SQVTM, CDR2 ANQGSEA, per germline. This CDR3 comprises 16 residues. This CDR3 is CSATTGTGGVSQPQHF. CDR3 sequence (DNA): TGCAGCGCAACCACCGGGACAGGGGGCGTCAGTCAGCCCCAGCATTTT.

The J gene is TRBJ1-1, the V gene TRBV28, with 8 bases lining up with TRBD1. Germline values: CDR1 MDHEN, CDR2 SYDVKM. The V and J ends lost 7 bases and 6 bases, in that order; junction bases with no gene match: 10. The CDR3 is 14 amino acids. CDR3 in DNA: TGTGCCAGCACTTTTGTGGGACAGGTCTCTGAAGCTTTCTTT. It specifies CASTFVGQVSEAFF.

In its sample, this clone was seen once. V and J are TRBV7-2 and TRBJ2-1; D is unclear. Germline CDR1 and CDR2: SGHTA and FQGNSA. The CDR3 loop spans 14 amino acids. Trimming removed 1 base at V and 7 bases at J, with 11 bases between. In DNA form, the CDR3 reads TGTGCCAGCAGCTTAGAGTATTCCGGGAATGAGCAGTTCTTC. This encodes CASSLEYSGNEQFF.

This clone was observed once. V and J are TRBV5-1 and TRBJ2-7; the D is unclear. CDR3 length equals 12 residues. V was shortened by 3 bases and J by 4 bases, with 8 bases between the two germline ends. The germline V gene encodes CDR1 SGHRS and CDR2 YFSETQ. The CDR3 is CASSSLMYEQYF. CDR3 nucleotides: TGCGCCAGCAGCTCCCTCATGTACGAGCAGTACTTC.

This clone has only one observation. V is TRBV15 and J is TRBJ1-3, with D possibly TRBD1 on 5 matching bases. The CDR3 has 16 residues. Trimming removed 2 bases at V and 7 bases at J, with 18 bases between. Germline V CDR1 and CDR2: LNHNV, YYDKDF (reference sequence). CDR3 nucleotide sequence: TGTGCCACCAGCAGATGGGGCCAGGCCATTGGGAACACCATATATTTT. Translating it yields CATSRWGQAIGNTIYF. The complete variable domain, with remaining parts taken from reference TRBV15 and TRBJ1-3, reads DAMVIQNPRYQVTQFGKPVTLSCSQTLNHNVMYWYQQKSSQAPKLLFHYYDKDFNNEADTPDNFQSRRPNTSFCFLDIRSPGLGDTAMYLCATSRWGQAIGNTIYFGEGSWLTVV.

The chain uses TRBV27 and TRBJ2-3; possible D gene TRBD2, 5 bases. The ends were cut back, 2 bases at V and 5 bases at J, with 17 bases in the middle. Looked up from germline, CDR1 is MNHEY and CDR2 is SMNVEV (reference sequence). CDR3 size: 16 residues. The CDR3 region is CASSLERAASGDTQYF. DNA of the CDR3: TGTGCCAGCAGTTTAGAGAGAGCGGCGAGTGGAGATACGCAGTATTTT.

This rearrangement joins TRBV11-2 to TRBJ2-3; D unresolved. The CDR3 has 13 amino acids. V lost 3 bases and J 6 bases, leaving 10 bases between the germline ends. The germline V gene encodes CDR1 SGHAT and CDR2 FQNNGV. This CDR3 reads CASSLVSPDTQYF. CDR3 sequence (DNA): TGTGCCAGCAGCTTGGTGTCACCTGATACGCAGTATTTT.

This chain uses TRBV6-5 with TRBJ1-2; TRBD1 matches at 7 bases. The CDR3 is made up of 13 amino acids. V dropped 6 bases and J dropped 6; count of bases not matched to a gene: 7. Germline V gene data show CDR1 as MNHEY and CDR2 as SVGAGI. CDR3 amino acids: CASRSDRDHGYTF. The DNA for the CDR3 is TGTGCCAGCAGATCAGACAGGGATCATGGCTACACCTTC.

The genes are TRBV6-1 and TRBJ1-1; 7 bases fit TRBD1. V shed 7 bases and J 0 bases; nucleotides not matched to a gene: 5. The CDR3 has 14 amino acids. Germline-derived CDR1 and CDR2 are MNHNS and SASEGT. The CDR3 DNA reads TGTGCCAGCAAAAAAGACAGGGTGAACACTGAAGCTTTCTTT. Translation gives CASKKDRVNTEAFF.

This sequence joins TRBV6-5 and TRBJ1-2; the D gene is possibly TRBD1 (5 bases). This CDR3 region has 14 residues. CDR1 and CDR2 from the germline V gene are MNHEY and SVGAGI. Trimming pared 6 bases from V and 8 bases from J, leaving 19 bases between. The CDR3 region is CASRGDTGLKGYTF. DNA of the CDR3: TGTGCCAGCAGGGGAGACACAGGACTGAAGGGCTACACCTTC.

About this clone: The identical CDR3 is also encoded by other nucleotide sequences in the sample. The chain is built from TRBV11-2 and TRBJ1-1; D gene ambiguous. Germline V gene sequence: CDR1 SGHAT, CDR2 FQNNGV. Deletions cut 4 bases from V and 0 bases from J, with 6 bases between. The CDR3 runs 13 residues. The CDR3 coding sequence is TGTGCCAGCAGCTCCCAGGTGAACACTGAAGCTTTCTTT. Translation: CASSSQVNTEAFF.

J is TRBJ2-1 and V is TRBV28; possible D gene TRBD2, 6 bases. This CDR3 has 13 amino acids. V was clipped by 2 bases and J by 6 bases, with 8 bases between them. CDR1 is MDHEN, CDR2 SYDVKM, per germline. CDR3 amino acids: CASSLGGINEQFF. CDR3 sequence (DNA): TGTGCCAGCAGTTTAGGAGGGATCAATGAGCAGTTCTTC. The full variable domain, rest sourced from reference TRBV28 and TRBJ2-1, is DVKVTQSSRYLVKRTGEKVFLECVQDMDHENMFWYRQDPGLGLRLIYFSYDVKMKEKGDIPEGYSVSREKKERFSLILESASTNQTSMYLCASSLGGINEQFFGPGTRLTVL.

The CDR3 here is CASSYVGSNQPQHF. In DNA form, the CDR3 reads TGTGCCAGCAGTTACGTGGGAAGCAATCAGCCCCAGCATTTT. J is TRBJ1-5 and V is TRBV6-6; no clear D gene. The V gene's germline CDR1 is MNHNY and CDR2 SVGAGI (reference sequence). Trimming pared 2 bases from V and 1 base from J, leaving 6 bases between. The CDR3 is made up of 14 amino acids.

The chain carries TRBV4-1 and TRBJ2-5, with 9 bases matching TRBD1. The CDR3 has 16 residues. Trimming cost V 2 bases and J 0 bases; bases outside gene matches: 4. Germline CDR1 reads MGHRA; CDR2 reads YSYEKL. Here the CDR3 DNA reads TGCGCCAGCAGCCAAACGGGACAGGGCAACCAAGAGACCCAGTACTTC. This gives the protein CASSQTGQGNQETQYF.

This rearrangement joins TRBV4-3 to TRBJ1-3, with a weak D call TRBD1 (5 bases). V lost 0 bases and J 0 bases, leaving 9 bases between the germline ends. Germline CDR1 LGHNA, CDR2 YSLEER. This CDR3 contains 16 residues. The CDR3 coding sequence is TGCGCCAGCAGCCAAGACGAGGGACGCTCTGGAAACACCATATATTTT. Amino acid sequence: CASSQDEGRSGNTIYF.

The chain couples TRBV11-2 to TRBJ2-3; D might be TRBD1 (5 bases). This CDR3 has 12 residues. Germline CDR1 and CDR2: SGHAT and FQNNGV. Trimming removed 5 bases from V and 10 bases from J, with 13 bases in between. CDR3 coding DNA: TGTGCCAGCAGCCTCGACAGAGTTGCGCAGTATTTT. It specifies CASSLDRVAQYF.

This chain links TRBV7-9 with TRBJ2-1; a possible D gene is TRBD1 (5 bases). Germline assignment: CDR1 SEHNR and CDR2 FQNEAQ (reference sequence). The CDR3 spans 12 residues. V lost 6 bases to trimming and J lost 7 bases, with 10 bases between them. The CDR3 is CASSFQGNEQFF. CDR3 DNA: TGTGCCAGCAGTTTCCAGGGTAATGAGCAGTTCTTC.

The J gene is TRBJ2-5, the V gene TRBV7-8; perhaps TRBD2 as D (6 bases). Deletions cut 1 base from V and 9 bases from J, with 18 bases between. The CDR3 is 15 amino acids. Germline-derived CDR1 and CDR2 are SGHVS and FQNEAQ. CDR3 loop: CASSLDEGGRVAQYF. CDR3 DNA: TGTGCCAGCAGCTTAGATGAGGGAGGACGGGTTGCCCAGTACTTC.

The chain has TRBV29-1 and TRBJ2-5, with D hard to call. This CDR3 is built from 13 residues. The germline V gene has CDR1 SQVTM and CDR2 ANQGSEA. The CDR3, as DNA: TGCAGTACAAAACCCACCAGCCAAGAGACCCAGTACTTC. Encoded protein: CSTKPTSQETQYF. Using reference TRBV29-1 and TRBJ2-5 for the parts outside the CDR3, the full variable domain is SAVISQKPSRDICQRGTSLTIQCQVDSQVTMMFWYRQQPGQSLTLIATANQGSEATYESGFVIDKFPISRPNLTFSTLTVSNMSPEDSSIYLCSTKPTSQETQYFGPGTRLLVL.

J is TRBJ2-2 and V is TRBV19; D is unclear. V lost 1 base and J 2 bases, leaving 11 bases between the germline ends. The CDR3 is made up of 16 amino acids. Per germline, CDR1 LNHDA and CDR2 SQIVND (reference sequence). In DNA, the CDR3 is TGTGCCAGTAGTATAGGACGGTTCCGCAACACCGGGGAGCTGTTTTTT. As protein: CASSIGRFRNTGELFF.

This rearrangement joins TRBV9 to TRBJ1-5; D perhaps matches TRBD1 (6 bases). V lost 1 base and J 6 bases, leaving 14 bases between the germline ends. The germline V gene encodes CDR1 SGDLS and CDR2 YYNGEE. The CDR3 is 15 amino acids. The CDR3 loop reads CASSVFSGVGQPQHF. For the CDR3, the DNA is TGTGCCAGCAGCGTATTCTCAGGGGTGGGTCAGCCCCAGCATTTT.